This T cell receptor beta chain was profiled in a study of blood T cell repertoires in COVID-19. Study-level information: In each case, the material was cDNA or gDNA derived from T cells, B-cell-depleted T cells, or PBMCs.

Original handling: The assay estimated nucleated cells by amplifying reference gene primers. The method was immunoSEQ multiplex PCR; TCRdb's version includes in-frame clones alone and lacks a portion of them. V, J and clone size were drawn from that table, and D and trimming were deduced from the DNA. The repertoire has approximately 260,000 clones, about 87% of them found once; the top ten carry approximately 1.2%. Across roughly 25 US areas, participants ranged in age from about 18 to 100 years. Cohorts were assigned according to the clinical history that participants reported. Deletions cut 4 bases from V and 10 bases from J, with 12 bases between. This CDR3 spans 12 amino acids. The germline V gene has CDR1 SNHLY and CDR2 FYNNEI.

The source is a woman aged 40 to 50 with acute COVID-19. Specimen: PBMCs or T cells enriched from blood (not recorded which). This chain uses TRBV2 with TRBJ2-3; possibly TRBD2 for D (6 bases). The CDR3 nucleotides read TGTGCCAGCAGTGGGGGGGAGAGGGCGCAGTATTTT. Its translation: CASSGGERAQYF.